This TCR beta chain was sequenced during a study of graft-versus-host responses after intestinal transplantation. Background on the study: All recipients were given anti-thymocyte globulin induction, and tacrolimus and steroids were then administered for around three years.

The assay was immunoSEQ multiplex PCR, and TCRdb's table has in-frame clones only and misses some. Of around 110,000 clones in the sample, just over 90% were seen once. Note on this clone: Its target is not known.

The TCR sequence derives from a human donor who was the organ donor for an intestinal transplant. The material sequenced was unstimulated CD4+ T cells sorted from spleen or lymph node cells, taken before transplant.

CDR3 sequence: CASSLVKGGRDGELFF. The CDR3 DNA reads TGTGCCAGCAGCTTGGTGAAAGGCGGGCGTGACGGGGAGCTGTTTTTT. This chain uses TRBV5-5 with TRBJ2-2; possible D gene TRBD2, 5 bases. Germline values: CDR1 SGHKS, CDR2 YYEKEE (reference sequence). CDR3 length: 16 amino acids. V lost 0 bases, J lost 7 bases, and 16 bases lay in between.